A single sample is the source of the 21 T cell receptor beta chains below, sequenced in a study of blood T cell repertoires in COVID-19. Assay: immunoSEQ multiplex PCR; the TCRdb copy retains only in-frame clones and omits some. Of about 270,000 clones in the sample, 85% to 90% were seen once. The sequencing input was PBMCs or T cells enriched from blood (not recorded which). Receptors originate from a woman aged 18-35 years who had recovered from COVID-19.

CDR3 region: CASSSNRGSYGYTF. The CDR3 DNA sequence: TGTGCCAGCAGTTCTAACAGGGGATCCTATGGCTACACCTTC. The J gene is TRBJ1-2, the V gene TRBV2; TRBD1 matches 7 bases. Trimming removed 5 bases from V and 4 bases from J; junction bases left unmatched: 7. Per the germline V gene, CDR1 is SNHLY and CDR2 is FYNNEI. The CDR3 is 14 residues long. The complete variable domain, with remaining parts taken from reference TRBV2 and TRBJ1-2, reads EPEVTQTPSHQVTQMGQEVILRCVPISNHLYFYWYRQILGQKVEFLVSFYNNEISEKSEIFDDQFSVERPDGSNFTLKIRSTKLEDSAMYFCASSSNRGSYGYTFGSGTRLTVV.

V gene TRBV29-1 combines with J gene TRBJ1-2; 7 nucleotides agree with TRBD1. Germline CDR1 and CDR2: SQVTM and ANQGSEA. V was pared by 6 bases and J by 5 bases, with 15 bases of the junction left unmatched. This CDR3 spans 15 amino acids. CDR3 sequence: CSVGETGSPGYGYTF. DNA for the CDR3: TGCAGCGTAGGTGAGACAGGGAGCCCGGGATATGGCTACACCTTC.

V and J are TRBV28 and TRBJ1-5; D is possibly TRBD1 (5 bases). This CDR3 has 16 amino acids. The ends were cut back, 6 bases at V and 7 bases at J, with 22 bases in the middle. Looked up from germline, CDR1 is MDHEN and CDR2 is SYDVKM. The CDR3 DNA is TGTGCCAGCAGCGAATTCGGGAGGGAGGGGCACCAGCCCCAGCATTTT. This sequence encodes CASSEFGREGHQPQHF.

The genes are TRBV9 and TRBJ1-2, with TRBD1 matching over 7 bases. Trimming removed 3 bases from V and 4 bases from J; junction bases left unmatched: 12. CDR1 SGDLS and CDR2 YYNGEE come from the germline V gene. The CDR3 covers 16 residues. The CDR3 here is CASSADLWTGSYGYTF. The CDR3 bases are TGTGCCAGCAGCGCCGACCTCTGGACAGGAAGCTATGGCTACACCTTC.

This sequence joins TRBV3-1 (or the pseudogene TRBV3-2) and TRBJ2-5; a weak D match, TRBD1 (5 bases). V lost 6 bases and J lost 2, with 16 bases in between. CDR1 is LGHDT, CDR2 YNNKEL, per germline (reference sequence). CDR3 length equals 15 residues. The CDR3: CASRLRGTLQETQYF. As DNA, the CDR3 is TGTGCCAGCAGACTTAGGGGAACCCTTCAAGAGACCCAGTACTTC.

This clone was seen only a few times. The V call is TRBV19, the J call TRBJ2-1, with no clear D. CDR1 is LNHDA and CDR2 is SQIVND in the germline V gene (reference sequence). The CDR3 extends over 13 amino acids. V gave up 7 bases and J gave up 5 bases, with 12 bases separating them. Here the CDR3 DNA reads TGTGCCAGTAAACTGCTAACTCACAATGAGCAGTTCTTC. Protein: CASKLLTHNEQFF.

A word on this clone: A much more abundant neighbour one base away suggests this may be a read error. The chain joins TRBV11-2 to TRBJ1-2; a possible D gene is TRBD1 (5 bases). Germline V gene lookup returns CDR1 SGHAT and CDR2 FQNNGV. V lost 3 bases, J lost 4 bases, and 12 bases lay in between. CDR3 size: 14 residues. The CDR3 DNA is TGTGCCAGCAGCTTGTCAGGGCAGAGCTATGGCTACACCTTC. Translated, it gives CASSLSGQSYGYTF.

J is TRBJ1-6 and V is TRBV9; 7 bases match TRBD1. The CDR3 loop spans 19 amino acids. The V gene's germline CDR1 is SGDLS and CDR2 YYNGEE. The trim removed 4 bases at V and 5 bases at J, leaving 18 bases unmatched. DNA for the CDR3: TGTGCCAGCAGCTCAATGGGGCCATCCGGGACAGCCCATAATTCACCCCTCCACTTT. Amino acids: CASSSMGPSGTAHNSPLHF.

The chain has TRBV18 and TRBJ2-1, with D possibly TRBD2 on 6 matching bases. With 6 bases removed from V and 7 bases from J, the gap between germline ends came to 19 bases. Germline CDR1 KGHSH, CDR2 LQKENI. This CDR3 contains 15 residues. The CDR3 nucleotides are TGTGCCAGCTCGTCGGGGAGGTCGGGGCGTAATGAGCAGTTCTTC. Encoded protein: CASSSGRSGRNEQFF.

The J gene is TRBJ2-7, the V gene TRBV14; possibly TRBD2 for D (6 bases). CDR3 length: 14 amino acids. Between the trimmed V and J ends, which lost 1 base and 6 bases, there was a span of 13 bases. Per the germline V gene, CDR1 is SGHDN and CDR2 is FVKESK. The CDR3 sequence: CASSQVPFGGEQYF. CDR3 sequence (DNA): TGTGCCAGCAGCCAAGTGCCGTTCGGGGGCGAGCAGTACTTC.

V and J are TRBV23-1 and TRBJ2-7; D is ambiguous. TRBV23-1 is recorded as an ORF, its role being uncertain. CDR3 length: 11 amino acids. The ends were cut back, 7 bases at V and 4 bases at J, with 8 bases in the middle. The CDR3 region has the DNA TGCGCCAGCATGACACCTTACGAGCAGTACTTC. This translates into CASMTPYEQYF.

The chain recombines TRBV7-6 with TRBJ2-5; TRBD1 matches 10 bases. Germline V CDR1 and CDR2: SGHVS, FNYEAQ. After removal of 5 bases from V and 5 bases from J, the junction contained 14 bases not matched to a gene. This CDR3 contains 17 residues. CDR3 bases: TGTGCCAGCAGCGAAAAATGGACAGGGGGTATATGGGAGACCCAGTACTTC. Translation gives CASSEKWTGGIWETQYF.

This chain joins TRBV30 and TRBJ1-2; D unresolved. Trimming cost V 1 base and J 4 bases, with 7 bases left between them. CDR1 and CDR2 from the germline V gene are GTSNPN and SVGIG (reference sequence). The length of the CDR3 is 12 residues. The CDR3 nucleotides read TGTGCCTGGAGTGCCCGGGGCTATGGCTACACCTTC. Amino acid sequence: CAWSARGYGYTF. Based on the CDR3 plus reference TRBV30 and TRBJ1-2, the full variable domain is SQTIHQWPATLVQPVGSPLSLECTVEGTSNPNLYWYRQAAGRGLQLLFYSVGIGQISSEVPQNLSASRPQDRQFILSSKKLLLSDSGFYLCAWSARGYGYTFGSGTRLTVV.

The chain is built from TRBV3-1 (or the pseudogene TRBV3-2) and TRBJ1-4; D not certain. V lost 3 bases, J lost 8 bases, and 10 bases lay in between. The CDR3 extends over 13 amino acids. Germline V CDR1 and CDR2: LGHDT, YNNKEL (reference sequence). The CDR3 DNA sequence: TGTGCCAGCAGCCACCCCAGCAGGGAAAAACTGTTTTTT. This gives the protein CASSHPSREKLFF.

The CDR3 reads CASSELQGVDGYTF. CDR3 nucleotides: TGTGCCAGCAGTGAACTTCAGGGGGTGGATGGCTACACCTTC. The chain links TRBV2 to TRBJ1-2, with 7 bases aligning to TRBD1. This CDR3 comprises 14 residues. Germline V lookup: CDR1 SNHLY, CDR2 FYNNEI. The V and J ends lost 2 bases and 6 bases, in that order; junction bases with no gene match: 6.

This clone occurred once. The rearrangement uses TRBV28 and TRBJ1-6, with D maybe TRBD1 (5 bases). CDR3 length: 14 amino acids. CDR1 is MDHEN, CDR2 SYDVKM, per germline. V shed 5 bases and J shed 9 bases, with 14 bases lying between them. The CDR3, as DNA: TGTGCCAGCAGTCCCGGGCCAAGGGGTTCACCCCTCCACTTT. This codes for CASSPGPRGSPLHF.

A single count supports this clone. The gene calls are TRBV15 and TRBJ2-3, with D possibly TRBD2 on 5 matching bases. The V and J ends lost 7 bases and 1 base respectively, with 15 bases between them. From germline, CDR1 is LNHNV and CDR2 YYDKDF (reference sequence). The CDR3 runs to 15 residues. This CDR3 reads CATKTRSSRTDTQYF. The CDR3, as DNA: TGTGCCACCAAAACTAGGTCCAGCCGCACAGATACGCAGTATTTT.

DNA for the CDR3: TGTGCCAGCAGAAACCCGGGGAGGGTCTACGAGCAGTACTTC. Translation: CASRNPGRVYEQYF. This chain uses TRBV6-5 with TRBJ2-7; 7 bases agree with TRBD2. Germline CDR1 is MNHEY and CDR2 is SVGAGI. The CDR3 is 14 amino acids. J gave up 3 bases and V 6 bases, and 8 bases lay outside the gene matches.

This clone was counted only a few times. The chain's CDR3 is CASSVDTSGGSRAYEQYF. DNA of the CDR3: TGTGCCAGCAGTGTAGATACTAGCGGGGGGTCGAGAGCCTACGAGCAGTACTTC. This chain connects TRBV6-1 to TRBJ2-7, with 12 bases fitting TRBD2. V was clipped by 4 bases and J by 2 bases; unmatched bases: 12. The CDR3 totals 18 residues. Germline loops: CDR1 MNHNS, CDR2 SASEGT.

CDR3 protein: CASSGKSGTPSGNTIYF. CDR3 sequence (DNA): TGTGCCAGCAGCGGAAAATCCGGGACACCCTCTGGAAACACCATATATTTT. This chain joins TRBV7-9 and TRBJ1-3; a weak D match, TRBD1 (6 bases). The CDR3 contains 17 residues. Germline CDR1 reads SEHNR; CDR2 reads FQNEAQ (reference sequence). V lost 5 bases to trimming and J lost 0 bases, with 17 bases between them.

The CDR3 DNA reads TGTGCCAGCAGACCAGGGATGAGCAGCAATCAGCCCCAGCATTTT. It encodes CASRPGMSSNQPQHF. This sequence joins TRBV6-5 and TRBJ1-5; D may be TRBD1 (5 bases). The V gene lost 6 bases and the J gene lost 1 base, with 13 bases spanning the gap. Per germline, CDR1 MNHEY and CDR2 SVGAGI. The length of the CDR3 is 15 residues.